The clone carrying this T cell receptor beta chain came up a few times. What it recognizes is unknown. Expressed TCRB transcripts were sequenced, since all the RNA that had been isolated was reverse transcribed. Sequencing used immunoSEQ multiplex PCR; TCRdb keeps in-frame clones, though not all of them. This sample carries a few hundred thousand clones, roughly an eighth of them seen once, and the ten largest clones take about 0.01%. The data derive from a study of beta chain features in type 1 diabetes. Study-level points and caveats: Because the template was cDNA, high-expressing cells might be over-represented. For Type 1 diabetes patients, all four CD4+ subsets carried TCRB CDR3s that were moderately but significantly shorter. The question of HLA type influencing TCRB rearrangement was one that remained unresolved here.

V was pared by 7 bases and J by 4 bases, with 16 bases between. The CDR3 is 13 amino acids. Germline CDR1 reads SQVTM; CDR2 reads ANQGSEA. The chain is built from TRBV29-1 and TRBJ2-5; D is perhaps TRBD1 (5 bases). Sequenced input: naive CD4+ T cells from blood. The source of this sequence is a woman aged 18-29 years with type 1 diabetes. This CDR3 reads CSAWPQGRETQYF. CDR3 sequence (DNA): TGCAGCGCCTGGCCTCAGGGAAGAGAGACCCAGTACTTC.